A single sample gave rise to the 3 T cell receptor beta chains below, sequenced in a study of post-analysis software for immune sequencing data. Study-level findings and limits: Included in a set of five TRBV segments more frequent in patients than controls were TRBV5-6, TRBV5-1 and TRBV20-1.

What these receptors recognize is not known. Unique molecular identifiers had been added to the TCR beta cDNA libraries. TCRdb re-called the PCR reads through MiXCR, storing one row per CDR3 protein. This sample has hundreds of thousands of distinct CDR3 sequences; roughly three fifths occur once, and the top ten carry around 11%. Sequenced material: blood. These receptors came from a girl aged 2-10 years with multiple sclerosis.

In its sample, this clonotype was seen a few times. This sequence joins TRBV6-4 and TRBJ2-3; D possibly corresponds to TRBD2 (5 bases). The germline V and J ends were trimmed by 0 bases and 1 base, with 8 bases remaining between them. The CDR3 extends over 15 amino acids. The germline gives CDR1 MRHNA, CDR2 SNTAGT. CDR3 in DNA: TGTGCCAGCAGTGACTCGGCAGCGGGCACAGATACGCAGTATTTT. It specifies CASSDSAAGTDTQYF.

The gene calls are TRBV6-2 or TRBV6-3 and TRBJ2-5; D may correspond to TRBD1 or TRBD2 (5 bases each). V was pared by 0 bases and J by 4 bases, with 9 bases between. The CDR3 is 14 amino acids. Germline CDR1 reads MNHEY; CDR2 reads SVGEGT. In nucleotides, the CDR3 is TGTGCCAGCAGTTACTCGACGGGGCGAGAGACCCAGTACTTC. Its translation: CASSYSTGRETQYF.

The chain is built from TRBV5-1 and TRBJ1-5, with TRBD1 as a possible D gene (5 bases). This CDR3 is built from 15 residues. Germline-derived CDR1 and CDR2 are SGHRS and YFSETQ. With 1 base removed from V and 2 bases from J, the gap between germline ends came to 10 bases. The CDR3 bases are TGCGCCAGCAGCTTGTCCGGGACCCGCAATCAGCCCCAGCATTTT. Translation: CASSLSGTRNQPQHF.